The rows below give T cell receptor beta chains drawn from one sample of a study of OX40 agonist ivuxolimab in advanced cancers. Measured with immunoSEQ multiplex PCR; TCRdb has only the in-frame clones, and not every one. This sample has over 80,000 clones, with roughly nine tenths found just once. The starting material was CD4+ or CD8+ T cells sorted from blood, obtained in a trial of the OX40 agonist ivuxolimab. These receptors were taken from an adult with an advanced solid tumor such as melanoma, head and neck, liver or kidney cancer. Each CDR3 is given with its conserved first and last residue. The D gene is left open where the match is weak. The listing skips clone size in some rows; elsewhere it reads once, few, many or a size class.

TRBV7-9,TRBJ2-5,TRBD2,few,CASSELGLGRQETQYF,TGTGCCAGCAGCGAGCTGGGACTAGGGAGACAAGAGACCCAGTACTTC
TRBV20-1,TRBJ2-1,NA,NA,CSAHNNEQFF,TGCAGTGCACATAACAATGAGCAGTTCTTC
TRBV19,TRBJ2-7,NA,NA,CASSPIGRTYEQYF,TGTGCCAGTAGTCCTATCGGGAGAACCTACGAGCAGTACTTC
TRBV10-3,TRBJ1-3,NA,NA,CAISPQQGVSGNTIYF,TGTGCCATCAGCCCCCAACAGGGAGTGAGCGGAAACACCATATATTTT
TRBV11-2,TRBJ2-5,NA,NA,CASSYGETQYF,TGTGCCAGCAGCTATGGGGAGACCCAGTACTTC
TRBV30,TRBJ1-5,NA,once,CAWSVGRDQPQHF,TGTGCCTGGAGTGTGGGGAGGGATCAGCCCCAGCATTTT
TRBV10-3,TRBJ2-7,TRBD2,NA,CAISDREGPYEQYF,TGTGCCATCAGTGACAGGGAGGGCCCCTACGAGCAGTACTTC
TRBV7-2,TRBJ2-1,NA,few,CASSLMGSYNEQFF,TGTGCCAGCAGCTTAATGGGCTCCTACAATGAGCAGTTCTTC
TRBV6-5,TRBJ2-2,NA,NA,CASSFPNTGELFF,TGTGCCAGCAGTTTCCCGAACACCGGGGAGCTGTTTTTT
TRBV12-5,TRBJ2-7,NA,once,CASGFQERDTNEQYF,TGTGCTAGTGGTTTCCAAGAAAGGGACACAAACGAGCAGTACTTC
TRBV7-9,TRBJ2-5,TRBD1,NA,CASSRDSKETQYF,TGTGCCAGCAGCCGGGACAGCAAAGAGACCCAGTACTTC
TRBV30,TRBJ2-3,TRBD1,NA,CAWSVQGGVGTQYF,TGTGCCTGGAGTGTACAAGGGGGCGTTGGGACGCAGTATTTT
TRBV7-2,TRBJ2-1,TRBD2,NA,CASSKLAGVMDEQFF,TGTGCCAGCAGCAAACTAGCGGGAGTTATGGATGAGCAGTTCTTC
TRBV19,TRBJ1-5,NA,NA,CASSLAGRVNQPQHF,TGTGCCAGTAGCCTTGCGGGACGGGTAAATCAGCCCCAGCATTTT
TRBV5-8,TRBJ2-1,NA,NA,CASRGGRNEQFF,TGTGCCAGCAGGGGGGGCCGGAATGAGCAGTTCTTC
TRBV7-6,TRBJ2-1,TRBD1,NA,CASSPGQALGQFF,TGTGCCAGCAGCCCGGGACAGGCTTTAGGGCAGTTCTTC
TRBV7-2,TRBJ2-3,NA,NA,CASSLITSTDTQYF,TGTGCCAGCAGCTTGATTACTAGCACAGATACGCAGTATTTT
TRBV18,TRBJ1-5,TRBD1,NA,CASSGQPNQPQHF,TGTGCCAGCTCGGGACAGCCCAATCAGCCCCAGCATTTT
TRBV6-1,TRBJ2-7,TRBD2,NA,CASSPTSVYEQYF,TGTGCCAGCTCCCCGACTAGCGTCTACGAGCAGTACTTC
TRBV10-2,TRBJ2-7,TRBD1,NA,CASATGEWSYEQYF,TGCGCCAGCGCGACAGGGGAGTGGTCCTACGAGCAGTACTTC
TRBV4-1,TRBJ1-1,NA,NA,CASSQGRTQRTEAFF,TGCGCCAGCAGCCAAGGAAGGACCCAGAGGACTGAAGCTTTCTTT
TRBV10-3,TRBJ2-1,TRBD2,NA,CAISGSAGDGNEQFF,TGTGCCATCAGTGGGTCCGCGGGAGATGGTAATGAGCAGTTCTTC
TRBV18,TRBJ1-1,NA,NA,CASSGEWNTEAFF,TGTGCCAGCTCAGGGGAGTGGAACACTGAAGCTTTCTTT
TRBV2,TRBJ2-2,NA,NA,CASSDRVADTGELFF,TGTGCCAGCAGTGATCGGGTGGCAGACACCGGGGAGCTGTTTTTT
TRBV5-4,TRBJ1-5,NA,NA,CASSLDRSQPQHF,TGTGCCAGCAGCTTGGATAGGTCTCAGCCCCAGCATTTT